This is a list of T cell receptor beta chains from one sample in a study of long-term antiretroviral therapy in people with HIV. Sequenced by immunoSEQ multiplex PCR; TCRdb stores in-frame clones only, minus some. The data show under 20,000 clones, about 80% seen once. Here the sequenced sample was unsorted PBMCs, taken 0.2 years after starting antiretroviral therapy. The receptors here all came from a middle-aged woman with HIV. CDR3s include the opening cysteine and the closing phenylalanine or tryptophan. The size entry is marked missing in some rows and otherwise reads once, few, many or a size class.

J gene: TRBJ1-5; V gene: TRBV27; clone size: -; CDR3 protein: CASSFDEGQPQHF
J gene: TRBJ2-6; V gene: TRBV19; clone size: -; CDR3 protein: CASSIDGSGANVLTF
J gene: TRBJ2-1; V gene: TRBV7-2; clone size: -; CDR3 protein: CASSLPPGLDNEQFF
J gene: TRBJ2-1; V gene: TRBV7-6; clone size: -; CDR3 protein: CASSGLVNEQFF
J gene: TRBJ2-7; V gene: TRBV4-3; clone size: -; CDR3 protein: CASSITADRAYEQYF
J gene: TRBJ2-1; V gene: TRBV7-8; clone size: once; CDR3 protein: CASSPPAGGRYNEQFF
J gene: TRBJ1-1; V gene: TRBV6-6; clone size: -; CDR3 protein: CASSYGGENTEAFF
J gene: TRBJ1-2; V gene: TRBV29-1; clone size: -; CDR3 protein: CSVGGQGWYGYTF
J gene: TRBJ2-1; V gene: TRBV6-5; clone size: -; CDR3 protein: CASSTPGGSYNEQFF
J gene: TRBJ1-2; V gene: TRBV27; clone size: -; CDR3 protein: CASSTRPGDVGGYTF
J gene: TRBJ2-7; V gene: TRBV19; clone size: -; CDR3 protein: CASSIGQGARHEQYF
J gene: TRBJ2-1; V gene: TRBV10-3; clone size: -; CDR3 protein: CAISDFTETYNEQFF
J gene: TRBJ1-1; V gene: TRBV18; clone size: -; CDR3 protein: CASSPANTEAFF
J gene: TRBJ1-3; V gene: TRBV5-1; clone size: once; CDR3 protein: CASSLEVPSGNTIYF
J gene: TRBJ2-1; V gene: TRBV5-1; clone size: -; CDR3 protein: CASSYGGQYNEQFF
J gene: TRBJ2-1; V gene: TRBV11-2; clone size: -; CDR3 protein: CASRQGPDEQFF
J gene: TRBJ2-7; V gene: TRBV9; clone size: -; CDR3 protein: CASGTRSYEQYF
J gene: TRBJ2-1; V gene: TRBV14; clone size: -; CDR3 protein: CASSPVYNEQFF
J gene: TRBJ1-2; V gene: TRBV6-5; clone size: -; CDR3 protein: CASSLEPNYGYTF
J gene: TRBJ1-1; V gene: TRBV7-2; clone size: -; CDR3 protein: CASSLVGPATEAFF
J gene: TRBJ2-6; V gene: TRBV10-2; clone size: -; CDR3 protein: CASSDTGTGANVLTF
J gene: TRBJ2-5; V gene: TRBV11-2; clone size: -; CDR3 protein: CASSPRAGAETQYF
J gene: TRBJ2-7; V gene: TRBV19; clone size: -; CDR3 protein: CASSPAGPVSYEQYF
J gene: TRBJ2-7; V gene: TRBV11-2; clone size: once; CDR3 protein: CASSFGGVYEQYF
J gene: TRBJ1-1; V gene: TRBV5-1; clone size: -; CDR3 protein: CASSYESNTEAFF
J gene: TRBJ1-4; V gene: TRBV11-2; clone size: -; CDR3 protein: CASSLAWVQEKLFF
J gene: TRBJ1-5; V gene: TRBV11-1; clone size: -; CDR3 protein: CASSRDRVNQPQHF